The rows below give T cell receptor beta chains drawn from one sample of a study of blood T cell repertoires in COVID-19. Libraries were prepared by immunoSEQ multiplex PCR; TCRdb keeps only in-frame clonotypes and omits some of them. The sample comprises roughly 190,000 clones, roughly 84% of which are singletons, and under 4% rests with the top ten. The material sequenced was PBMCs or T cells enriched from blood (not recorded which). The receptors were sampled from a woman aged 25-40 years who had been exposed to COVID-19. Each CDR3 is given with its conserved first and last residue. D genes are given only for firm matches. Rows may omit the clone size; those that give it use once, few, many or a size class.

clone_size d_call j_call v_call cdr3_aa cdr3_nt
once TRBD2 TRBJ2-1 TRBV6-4 CASSDKASGGDEQFF TGTGCCAGCAGTGACAAGGCTAGCGGGGGGGATGAGCAGTTCTTC
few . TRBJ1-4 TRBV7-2 CASSYREYVTNEKLFF TGTGCCAGCAGCTACAGGGAATATGTGACTAATGAAAAACTGTTTTTT
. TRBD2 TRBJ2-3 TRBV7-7 CASSLRGGLTDTQYF TGTGCCAGCAGCTTACGGGGGGGCCTGACAGATACGCAGTATTTT
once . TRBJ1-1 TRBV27 CASSSSRLMNTEAFF TGTGCCAGCAGTTCCAGTAGACTGATGAACACTGAAGCTTTCTTT
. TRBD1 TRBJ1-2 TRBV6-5 CASRLTGVYGYTF TGTGCCAGCAGGTTGACAGGGGTCTATGGCTACACCTTC
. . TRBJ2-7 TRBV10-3 CAISPGASGRYEQYF TGTGCCATCAGTCCAGGGGCTAGCGGAAGGTACGAGCAGTACTTC
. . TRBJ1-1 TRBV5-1 CASSPVTGAFEAFF TGCGCCAGCAGCCCGGTGACAGGCGCTTTTGAAGCTTTCTTT
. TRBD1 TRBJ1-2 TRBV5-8 CASRHGQGNYGYTF TGTGCCAGCAGGCACGGACAGGGGAACTATGGCTACACCTTC
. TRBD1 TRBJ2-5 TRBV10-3 CAIRPDRGLGETQYF TGTGCCATCAGGCCGGACAGGGGGCTTGGGGAGACCCAGTACTTC
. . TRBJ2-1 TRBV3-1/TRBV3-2 CASSLGDNEQFF TGTGCCAGCAGCTTAGGGGACAATGAGCAGTTCTTC
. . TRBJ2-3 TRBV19 CASHIRGTDTQYF TGTGCCAGCCACATCCGAGGGACAGATACGCAGTATTTT
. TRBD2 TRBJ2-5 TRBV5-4 CASSLVSGGETQYF TGTGCCAGCAGCTTGGTTAGCGGGGGAGAGACCCAGTACTTC
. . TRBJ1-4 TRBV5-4 CASSLRAGNEKLFF TGTGCCAGCAGCTTACGGGCAGGGAATGAAAAACTGTTTTTT
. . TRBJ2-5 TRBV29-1 CSVMVVETQYF TGCAGCGTTATGGTAGTTGAGACCCAGTACTTC
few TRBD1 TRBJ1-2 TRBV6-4 CASSDSPGGSDGYTF TGTGCCAGCAGTGACTCGCCAGGGGGCTCCGATGGCTACACCTTC
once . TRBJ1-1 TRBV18 CASSPPQQGEAFF TGTGCCAGCTCACCGCCCCAACAGGGTGAAGCTTTCTTT